The 28 T cell receptor beta chains given below trace back to one sample, sequenced in a study of T-cell reconstitution after alpha-beta-depleted transplantation in children. Unique molecular identifiers featured in how the TCRbeta library was prepared. A single record per CDR3 protein comes from TCRdb applying MiXCR to the PCR reads. In the table there are approximately 500,000 distinct CDR3 sequences, about a quarter of which are singletons. The sample here was PBMCs, taken before TCRalphabeta/CD19-depleted stem cell transplant. The origin of the receptors is a boy under two years old with Wiskott-Aldrich syndrome, due to receive a stem cell transplant.

The rearrangement links TRBV5-1 to TRBJ1-1, with D perhaps TRBD1 (5 bases). V was clipped by 4 bases and J by 1 base, with 14 bases between them. CDR1 is SGHRS, CDR2 YFSETQ, per germline. This CDR3 has 15 amino acids. CDR3 amino acids: CASSTQGRANTEAFF. For the CDR3, the DNA is TGCGCCAGCAGCACTCAGGGAAGAGCGAACACTGAAGCTTTCTTT.

This clonotype has more than one count but fewer than ten. The V and J genes are TRBV5-1 and TRBJ2-7; the D call may be TRBD1 or TRBD2 (5 bases each). Between the trimmed V and J ends, which lost 1 base and 2 bases, there was a span of 10 bases. CDR1 and CDR2 (germline): SGHRS, YFSETQ. This CDR3 comprises 14 residues. The CDR3 nucleotides are TGCGCCAGCAGCTTGACCGGGACCCCCTACGAGCAGTACTTC. Translating gives CASSLTGTPYEQYF.

The chain recombines TRBV6-1 with TRBJ2-3; D is undetermined. The germline V and J ends were trimmed by 6 bases and 0 bases, with 10 bases remaining between them. CDR3 length: 14 amino acids. Per the germline V gene, CDR1 is MNHNS and CDR2 is SASEGT. The CDR3 sequence is CASRRLQSTDTQYF. DNA of the CDR3: TGTGCCAGCAGGAGACTCCAGAGCACAGATACGCAGTATTTT.

This chain links TRBV12-3 or TRBV12-4 with TRBJ2-3, with D perhaps assigned TRBD1 or TRBD2 (5 bases each). CDR3 length: 18 amino acids. V was clipped by 3 bases and J by 1 base, with 20 bases between them. In DNA, the CDR3 is TGTGCCAGCAGTTTTCGAACCATCGGGACCATGCGCACAGATACGCAGTATTTT. Protein: CASSFRTIGTMRTDTQYF.

Only a few counts were recorded for this clonotype. The chain employs TRBV10-3 and TRBJ2-1; 7 bases are shared with TRBD2. CDR1 is ENHRY, CDR2 SYGVKD, per germline. The CDR3 is made up of 13 amino acids. V shed 10 bases, J shed 0 bases, and the junction held 3 bases outside the gene matches. CDR3 protein: CATRDYSYNEQFF. The CDR3 DNA sequence: TGTGCCACCCGGGACTACTCCTACAATGAGCAGTTCTTC.

The chain employs TRBV4-2 and TRBJ2-1, with 7 bases that match TRBD2. Germline assignment: CDR1 LGHNA and CDR2 YNFKEQ. J lost 7 bases, V lost 1 base, and 7 bases had no gene match. There are 15 residues in the CDR3. CDR3 nucleotide sequence: TGTGCCAGCAGCCAAGCTAGGACTAGTCGTAATGAGCAGTTCTTC. It encodes CASSQARTSRNEQFF.

The rearrangement links TRBV29-1 to TRBJ2-4; D perhaps matches TRBD1 (6 bases). The CDR3 runs 15 residues. Trimming removed 4 bases from V and 4 bases from J, with 17 bases in between. Germline-derived CDR1 and CDR2 are SQVTM and ANQGSEA. The CDR3 here is CSVVLGQGLKNIQYF. The CDR3 DNA is TGCAGCGTTGTACTTGGCCAGGGGCTTAAAAACATTCAGTACTTC.

This clonotype was counted between two and nine times. The chain has TRBV7-9 and TRBJ2-5, with D uncertain. Trimming removed 5 bases from V and 5 bases from J, with 9 bases in between. The CDR3 extends over 12 amino acids. The V gene's germline CDR1 is SEHNR and CDR2 FQNEAQ (reference sequence). The CDR3: CASSPVWETQYF. CDR3 DNA sequence: TGTGCCAGCAGCCCGGTCTGGGAGACCCAGTACTTC.

This chain uses TRBV6-5 with TRBJ1-2, with unresolved D. This CDR3 contains 15 residues. V was shortened by 4 bases and J by 4 bases, with 16 bases between the two germline ends. The germline CDR1 and CDR2 sequences are MNHEY and SVGAGI. This CDR3 is CASSLEARGSYGYTF. The CDR3 DNA follows: TGTGCCAGCAGTTTAGAGGCTAGAGGCAGCTATGGCTACACCTTC.

The chain combines TRBV30 with TRBJ2-1; D is unclear. Trimming pared 1 base from V and 5 bases from J, leaving 15 bases between. The CDR3 totals 15 residues. The V gene's germline CDR1 is GTSNPN and CDR2 SVGIG (reference sequence). CDR3 protein: CAWSGVSPLHNEQFF. The CDR3 DNA is TGTGCCTGGAGTGGGGTGTCGCCCCTCCACAATGAGCAGTTCTTC. Combining the CDR3 with reference TRBV30 and TRBJ2-1 gives the whole variable domain SQTIHQWPATLVQPVGSPLSLECTVEGTSNPNLYWYRQAAGRGLQLLFYSVGIGQISSEVPQNLSASRPQDRQFILSSKKLLLSDSGFYLCAWSGVSPLHNEQFFGPGTRLTVL.

This clonotype was recorded a few times. The rearrangement links TRBV19 to TRBJ2-7; 11 bases map to TRBD2. The germline CDR1 and CDR2 sequences are LNHDA and SQIVND (reference sequence). The CDR3 extends over 14 amino acids. V shed 4 bases, J shed 3 bases, and the junction held 2 bases outside the gene matches. DNA for the CDR3: TGTGCCAGTAGTAGAACTAGCGGGGGCTACGAGCAGTACTTC. Protein product: CASSRTSGGYEQYF.

The CDR3 region is CASSPPRQGAWNTEAFF. The CDR3, as DNA: TGTGCCAGCAGTCCCCCTCGGCAGGGGGCGTGGAACACTGAAGCTTTCTTT. The chain joins TRBV12-3 or TRBV12-4 to TRBJ1-1; 8 positions agree with TRBD1. Trimming took 5 bases from V and 1 from J; bases not matched to a gene: 12. The CDR3 has 17 residues.

J is TRBJ2-7 and V is TRBV7-6; TRBD2 matches 7 bases. V lost 3 bases, J lost 5 bases, and 7 bases stayed unmatched. The germline V gene has CDR1 SGHVS and CDR2 FNYEAQ. CDR3 length equals 14 residues. The CDR3 protein is CASSFSGAEDEQYF. CDR3 DNA sequence: TGTGCCAGCAGCTTCAGCGGGGCAGAAGACGAGCAGTACTTC.

The V call is TRBV20-1, the J call TRBJ2-1; TRBD2 is a possible D gene (6 bases). Per the germline V gene, CDR1 is DFQATT and CDR2 is SNEGSKA (reference sequence). CDR3 size: 16 residues. The CDR3 reads CSLFRSGSFRGNEQFF. CDR3 bases: TGCAGCCTCTTTCGTAGCGGAAGCTTTCGGGGCAATGAGCAGTTCTTC.

This chain links TRBV10-3 with TRBJ2-3, with 14 bases that match TRBD2. CDR3 size: 16 residues. CDR1 and CDR2 from the germline V gene are ENHRY and SYGVKD. Losses at the gene ends were 4 bases for V and 1 base for J; bases not matched to a gene: 1. The CDR3 bases are TGTGCCATCAGTGTGGGACTAGCGGGAGGCACAGATACGCAGTATTTT. It is translated as CAISVGLAGGTDTQYF.

The V and J genes are TRBV28 and TRBJ2-2; D gene unclear. Deletions cut 3 bases from V and 6 bases from J, with 17 bases between. The CDR3 length is 16 residues. Per germline, CDR1 MDHEN and CDR2 SYDVKM. This chain's CDR3 is CASSFPQLRASGELFF. DNA of the CDR3: TGTGCCAGCAGTTTCCCCCAACTAAGGGCATCCGGGGAGCTGTTTTTT.

This clonotype was seen a few times. The chain recombines TRBV11-2 with TRBJ2-1; 10 bases match TRBD1. The germline CDR1 and CDR2 sequences are SGHAT and FQNNGV. J gave up 7 bases and V 6 bases, and 12 bases lay outside the gene matches. The CDR3 is made up of 16 amino acids. As DNA, the CDR3 is TGTGCCAGCAGAAGCGTGACAGGGGGCTTGAGAAATGAGCAGTTCTTC. This sequence encodes CASRSVTGGLRNEQFF.

The chain combines TRBV12-3 or TRBV12-4 with TRBJ2-5, with 8 bases matching TRBD2. V gave up 6 bases and J gave up 4 bases; unmatched junction bases: 13. This CDR3 is 16 amino acids long. In DNA form, the CDR3 reads TGTGCCAGCAGCCCTCAGCAGCGGGAGAGACGAGAGACCCAGTACTTC. Translation: CASSPQQRERRETQYF.

This clonotype was detected only a few times. The J gene is TRBJ2-5, the V gene TRBV20-1; 14 bases are shared with TRBD2. The CDR3 length is 14 residues. Germline-derived CDR1 and CDR2 are DFQATT and SNEGSKA (reference sequence). After removal of 5 bases from V and 5 bases from J, the junction contained 4 bases not matched to a gene. This CDR3 is CSAARTSGRETQYF. CDR3 bases: TGCAGTGCTGCAAGGACTAGCGGGAGGGAGACCCAGTACTTC.

The genes are TRBV18 and TRBJ1-2, with D tentatively TRBD1 (5 bases). Germline V gene sequence: CDR1 KGHSH, CDR2 LQKENI. V lost 4 bases to trimming and J lost 6 bases, with 12 bases between them. This CDR3 has 13 residues. This CDR3 reads CASSLSPGHGYTF. CDR3 DNA: TGTGCCAGCTCACTATCACCGGGACATGGCTACACCTTC. The entire variable domain, with the rest obtained from reference TRBV18 and TRBJ1-2, is as follows: NAGVMQNPRHLVRRRGQEARLRCSPMKGHSHVYWYRQLPEEGLKFMVYLQKENIIDESGMPKERFSAEFPKEGPSILRIQQVVRGDSAAYFCASSLSPGHGYTFGSGTRLTVV.

This clonotype was seen a few times. The V gene is TRBV10-3, the J gene TRBJ1-3; D unclear. CDR1 and CDR2 (germline): ENHRY, SYGVKD. V was clipped by 6 bases and J by 0 bases, with 9 bases between them. The CDR3 consists of 14 residues. CDR3 DNA: TGTGCCATCAGGGAACCTAACTCTGGAAACACCATATATTTT. Protein product: CAIREPNSGNTIYF.

This chain joins TRBV20-1 and TRBJ1-2; 8 nucleotides agree with TRBD1. CDR1 DFQATT and CDR2 SNEGSKA come from the germline V gene (reference sequence). The CDR3 runs to 13 residues. The junction had 11 bases not matched to a gene; V was cut back by 6 bases and J by 8 bases. CDR3 loop: CSALHGTGYGYTF. DNA of the CDR3: TGCAGTGCCCTACATGGGACAGGTTACGGCTACACCTTC.

This clonotype was picked up a small number of times. V and J are TRBV18 and TRBJ2-5; no clear D gene. This CDR3 has 12 residues. V was shortened by 3 bases and J by 5 bases, with 7 bases between the two germline ends. From germline, CDR1 is KGHSH and CDR2 LQKENI. The CDR3 region is CASSPSPETQYF. For the CDR3, the DNA is TGTGCCAGCTCACCCAGCCCCGAGACCCAGTACTTC.

The chain uses TRBV5-1 and TRBJ2-3; no definite D call. There are 15 residues in the CDR3. The germline CDR1 and CDR2 sequences are SGHRS and YFSETQ. The ends were cut back, 0 bases at V and 2 bases at J, with 10 bases in the middle. The CDR3 is CASSLGSLYTDTQYF. CDR3 DNA sequence: TGCGCCAGCAGCTTGGGTTCACTGTACACAGATACGCAGTATTTT.

Only a few counts were recorded for this clonotype. The chain links TRBV24-1 to TRBJ2-2; D gene ambiguous. With 5 bases removed from V and 6 bases from J, the gap between germline ends came to 9 bases. This CDR3 region has 13 residues. Germline-derived CDR1 and CDR2 are KGHDR and SFDVKD. The CDR3 DNA sequence: TGTGCCACCAGTGCTTCACGACCCGGGGAGCTGTTTTTT. As protein: CATSASRPGELFF.

Concerning this clonotype: The junction departs from germline at one end; a sequencing error may be responsible. The V and J genes are TRBV27 and TRBJ2-3, with 8 bases aligning to TRBD1. Germline V gene data show CDR1 as MNHEY and CDR2 as SMNVEV (reference sequence). This CDR3 contains 15 residues. The CDR3 spells CASRRPGQGGDTRYF. Written as DNA, the CDR3 is TGTGCCAGCAGGAGGCCCGGACAGGGTGGGGATACGCGGTATTTT.

The sample holds a few counts of this clonotype. The CDR3 is CAISGGTSGNQETQYF. CDR3 bases: TGTGCCATCAGTGGAGGGACTAGCGGGAACCAAGAGACCCAGTACTTC. The chain uses TRBV10-3 and TRBJ2-5, with 13 bases identical to TRBD2. CDR1 ENHRY and CDR2 SYGVKD come from the germline V gene. V gave up 4 bases and J gave up 0 bases; unmatched junction bases: 2. The CDR3 covers 16 residues.

This clonotype showed up just a few times. The rearrangement joins TRBV20-1 to TRBJ2-3; D is undetermined. This CDR3 comprises 14 residues. Trimming took off 6 bases at V and 2 bases at J, with 15 bases between the two ends. Germline lookup yields CDR1 DFQATT and CDR2 SNEGSKA (reference sequence). This CDR3 reads CSAQYGASTDTQYF. Here the CDR3 DNA reads TGCAGTGCCCAGTACGGCGCCTCCACAGATACGCAGTATTTT.